What follows describes a single T cell receptor beta chain. Its antigen is not known. V lost 1 base and J 1 base, leaving 8 bases between the germline ends. CDR1 MGHRA and CDR2 YSYEKL come from the germline V gene. CDR3 length: 14 residues. 60 Vbeta and 13 Jbeta primers were used in PCR. Produced via immunoSEQ multiplex PCR; TCRdb's table is partial and in-frame only. The sample carries approximately 130,000 clones, around 77% recorded once. The data were taken from a study of cytomegalovirus exposure and HLA in healthy donors. Study in general: Of the donors genotyped, approximately 400 in all, about 81% fell in the Caucasian-associated ancestry cluster.

Whole-study results and caveats: Most TCRs appeared rarely, but some public TCRs recurred in many donors. Apparent HLA restriction characterized most CMV-associated TCR beta chains in a later analysis. In an earlier analysis, about 87% or about 30%: the productive usage of most TCR beta V segments.

This TCR was sampled from a young man in good health and CMV-seropositive. The sequencing input was PBMCs. This sequence joins TRBV4-1 and TRBJ2-7; maybe TRBD2 (5 bases). The CDR3 bases are TGCGCCAGCAGCCAAGTCGAGGGATCCTACGAGCAGTACTTC. Amino acid sequence: CASSQVEGSYEQYF.